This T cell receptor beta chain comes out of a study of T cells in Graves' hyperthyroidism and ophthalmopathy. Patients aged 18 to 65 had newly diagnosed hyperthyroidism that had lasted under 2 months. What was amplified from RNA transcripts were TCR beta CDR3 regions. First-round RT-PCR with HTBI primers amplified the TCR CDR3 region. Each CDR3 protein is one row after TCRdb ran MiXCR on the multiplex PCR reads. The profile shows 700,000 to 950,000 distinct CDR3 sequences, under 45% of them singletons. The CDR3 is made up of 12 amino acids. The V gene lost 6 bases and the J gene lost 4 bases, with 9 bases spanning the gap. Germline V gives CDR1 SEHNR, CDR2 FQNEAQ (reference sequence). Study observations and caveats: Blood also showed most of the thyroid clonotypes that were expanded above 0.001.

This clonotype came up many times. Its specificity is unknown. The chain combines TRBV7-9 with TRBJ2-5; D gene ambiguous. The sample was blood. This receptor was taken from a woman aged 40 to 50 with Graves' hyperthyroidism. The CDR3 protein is CASRPDTETQYF. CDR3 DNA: TGTGCCAGCAGGCCAGACACAGAGACCCAGTACTTC.